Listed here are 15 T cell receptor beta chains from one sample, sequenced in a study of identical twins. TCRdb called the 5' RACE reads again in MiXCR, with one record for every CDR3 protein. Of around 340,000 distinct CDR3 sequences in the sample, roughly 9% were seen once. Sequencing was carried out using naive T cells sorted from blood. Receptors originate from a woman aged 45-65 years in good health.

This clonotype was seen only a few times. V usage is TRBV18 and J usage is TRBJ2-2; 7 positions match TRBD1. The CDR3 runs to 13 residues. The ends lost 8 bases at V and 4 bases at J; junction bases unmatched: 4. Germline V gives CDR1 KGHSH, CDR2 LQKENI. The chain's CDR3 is CASATGLTGELFF. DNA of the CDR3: TGTGCCAGCGCGACAGGGCTCACCGGGGAGCTGTTTTTT.

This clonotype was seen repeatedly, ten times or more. This CDR3 reads CASSLTSGGTGELFF. CDR3 sequence (DNA): TGTGCCAGCAGTCTAACTAGCGGGGGCACCGGGGAGCTGTTTTTT. V and J are TRBV11-2 and TRBJ2-2, with 11 bases identical to TRBD2. J gave up 4 bases and V 6 bases, and 4 bases lay outside the gene matches. The CDR3 consists of 15 residues. Germline V gene data show CDR1 as SGHAT and CDR2 as FQNNGV.

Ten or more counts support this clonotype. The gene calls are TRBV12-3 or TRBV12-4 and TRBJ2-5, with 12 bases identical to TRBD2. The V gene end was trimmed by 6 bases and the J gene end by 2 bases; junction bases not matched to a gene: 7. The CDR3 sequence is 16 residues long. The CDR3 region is CASSPTSGRPQETQYF. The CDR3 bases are TGTGCCAGCAGCCCGACTAGCGGGAGACCTCAAGAGACCCAGTACTTC.

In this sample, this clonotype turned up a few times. As DNA, the CDR3 is TGTGCCAGCGGCCTTCCGCGGGGGACAGGGGGCGAAGCCAAAAACATTCAGTACTTC. It yields the protein CASGLPRGTGGEAKNIQYF. The chain is built from TRBV6-6 and TRBJ2-4; 12 bases are a match to TRBD1. Germline CDR1 and CDR2: MNHNY and SVGAGI (reference sequence). This CDR3 is 19 amino acids long. The V segment lost 8 bases and the J segment 0 bases; nucleotides outside the gene matches: 14.

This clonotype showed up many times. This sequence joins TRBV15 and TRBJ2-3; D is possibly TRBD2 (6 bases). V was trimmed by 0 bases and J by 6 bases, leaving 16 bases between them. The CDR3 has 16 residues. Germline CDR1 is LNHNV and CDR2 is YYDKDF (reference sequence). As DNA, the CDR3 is TGTGCCACCAGCAGAGATGGAGGGACCTCCCTTGATACGCAGTATTTT. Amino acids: CATSRDGGTSLDTQYF.

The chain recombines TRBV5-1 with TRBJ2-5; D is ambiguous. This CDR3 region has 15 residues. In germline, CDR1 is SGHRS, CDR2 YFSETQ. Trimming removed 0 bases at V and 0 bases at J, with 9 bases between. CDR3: CASSLGRLDQETQYF. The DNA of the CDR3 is TGCGCCAGCAGCTTGGGACGGCTAGACCAAGAGACCCAGTACTTC.

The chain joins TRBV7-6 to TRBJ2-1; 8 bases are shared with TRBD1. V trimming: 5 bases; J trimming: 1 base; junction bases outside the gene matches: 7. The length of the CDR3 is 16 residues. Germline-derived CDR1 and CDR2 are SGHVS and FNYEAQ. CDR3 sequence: CASSPTGGGSYNEQFF. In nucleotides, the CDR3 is TGTGCCAGCAGCCCCACAGGGGGAGGTTCCTACAATGAGCAGTTCTTC.

CDR3 region: CASSFDRRSSGANVLTF. The CDR3 DNA reads as TGCGCCAGCAGCTTTGATAGGCGGTCTTCAGGGGCCAACGTCCTGACTTTC. The V call is TRBV5-1, the J call TRBJ2-6, with D unresolved. CDR1 is SGHRS and CDR2 is YFSETQ in the germline V gene. The V end lost 2 bases, the J end lost 4 bases, and 16 bases lay between the germline ends. CDR3 length: 17 amino acids.

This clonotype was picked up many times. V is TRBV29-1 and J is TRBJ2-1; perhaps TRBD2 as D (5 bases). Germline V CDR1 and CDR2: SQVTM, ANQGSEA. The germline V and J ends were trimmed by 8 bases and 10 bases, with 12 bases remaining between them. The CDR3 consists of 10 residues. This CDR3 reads CSTWGEEQFF. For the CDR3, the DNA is TGCAGCACGTGGGGAGAAGAGCAGTTCTTC.

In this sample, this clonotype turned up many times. This CDR3 is CASSQEKAVPGLDEQFF. The CDR3 DNA reads as TGCGCCAGCAGCCAAGAAAAGGCGGTCCCGGGCCTCGATGAGCAGTTCTTC. This sequence joins TRBV4-1 and TRBJ2-1; D not certain. Germline V CDR1 and CDR2: MGHRA, YSYEKL. The CDR3 is 17 amino acids. Trimming stripped 0 bases from V and 8 bases from J, with 20 bases between.

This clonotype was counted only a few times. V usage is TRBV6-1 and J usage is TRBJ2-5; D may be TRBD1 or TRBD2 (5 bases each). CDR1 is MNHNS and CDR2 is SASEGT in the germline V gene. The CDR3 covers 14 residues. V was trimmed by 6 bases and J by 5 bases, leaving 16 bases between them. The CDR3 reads CASSAGAGWETQYF. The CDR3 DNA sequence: TGTGCCAGCAGCGCCGGGGCCGGGTGGGAGACCCAGTACTTC.

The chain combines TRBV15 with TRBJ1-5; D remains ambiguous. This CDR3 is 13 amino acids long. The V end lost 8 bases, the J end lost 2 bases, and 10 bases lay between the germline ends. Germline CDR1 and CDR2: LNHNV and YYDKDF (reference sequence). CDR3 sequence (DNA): TGTGCCACCCGAAGGAAGGGCAATCAGCCCCAGCATTTT. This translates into CATRRKGNQPQHF.

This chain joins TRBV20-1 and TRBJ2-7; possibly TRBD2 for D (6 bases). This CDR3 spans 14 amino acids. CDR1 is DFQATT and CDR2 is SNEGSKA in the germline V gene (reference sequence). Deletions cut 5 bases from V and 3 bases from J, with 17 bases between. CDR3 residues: CSAEVSGLNYEQYF. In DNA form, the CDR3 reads TGCAGTGCTGAAGTCAGTGGACTAAACTACGAGCAGTACTTC.

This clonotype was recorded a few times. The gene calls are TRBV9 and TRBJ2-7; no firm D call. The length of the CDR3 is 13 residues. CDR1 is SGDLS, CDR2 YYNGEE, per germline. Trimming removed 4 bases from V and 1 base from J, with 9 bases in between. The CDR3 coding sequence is TGTGCCAGCAGCACCCGAGAATCCTACGAGCAGTACTTC. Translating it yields CASSTRESYEQYF.

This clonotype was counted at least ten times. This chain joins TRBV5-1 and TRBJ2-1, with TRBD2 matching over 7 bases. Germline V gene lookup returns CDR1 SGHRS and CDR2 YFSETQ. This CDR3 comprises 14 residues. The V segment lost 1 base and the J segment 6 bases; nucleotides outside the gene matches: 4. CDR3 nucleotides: TGCGCCAGCAGCTTGTGGAGGGAGGGCAATGAGCAGTTCTTC. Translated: CASSLWREGNEQFF.